This T cell receptor (beta chain) was identified in a study of blood T cell repertoires in COVID-19. Study-wide background: Whether acute or convalescent, the COVID-19 samples came from the United States, Italy and Spain. PBMCs, B-cell-depleted T cells, or T cells provided the cDNA or gDNA that made up the material.

The CDR3 runs 12 residues. V lost 6 bases to trimming and J lost 0 bases, with 3 bases between them. Comments on this clone: Distinct nucleotide sequences in the sample also encode this CDR3.

Methods used by the authors: How many nucleated cells were present was estimated from reference gene primer amplification. Only in-frame clones appear in the TCRdb table, and some are missing; sequencing was by immunoSEQ multiplex PCR. V and J calls and clone size follow that table, whereas D and trimming were derived from the DNA. The sample has some 97,000 clones, roughly 92% seen once. The clonotype originates from a man between 65 and 85 years old with acute or convalescent COVID-19. The sequencing sample was made of peripheral blood. This chain links TRBV12-3 or TRBV12-4 with TRBJ1-3; D is undetermined. DNA of the CDR3: TGTGCCAGCAGCCGCTCTGGAAACACCATATATTTT. This gives the protein CASSRSGNTIYF.